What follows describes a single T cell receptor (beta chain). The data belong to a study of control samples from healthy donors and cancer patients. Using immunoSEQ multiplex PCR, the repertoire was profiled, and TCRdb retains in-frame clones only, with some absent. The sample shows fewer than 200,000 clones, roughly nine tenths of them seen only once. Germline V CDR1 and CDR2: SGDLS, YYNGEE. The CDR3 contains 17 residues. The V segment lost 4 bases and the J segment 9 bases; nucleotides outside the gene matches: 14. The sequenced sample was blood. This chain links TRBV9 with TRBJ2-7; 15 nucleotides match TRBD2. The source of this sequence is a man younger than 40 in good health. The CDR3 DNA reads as TGTGCCAGCAGCCCAGGGACGGGACTAGCGGGGGGAATGGGGCAGTACTTC. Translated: CASSPGTGLAGGMGQYF.